This TCR beta chain was identified in a study of shared clonotypes between healthy human individuals. Study-level points and caveats: Rarefaction gave evidence that sorted-subset sequencing remained incomplete despite large depth.

TCRdb keeps only in-frame clones here, not all; method: immunoSEQ multiplex PCR. The sample has about 1.1 million clones, around 82% seen once. This CDR3 has 16 amino acids. V gave up 5 bases and J gave up 4 bases; unmatched junction bases: 9. Per germline, CDR1 MDHEN and CDR2 SYDVKM. This clone has a single count. Its matching antigen is unknown. The chain couples TRBV28 to TRBJ2-1, with 9 bases identical to TRBD2. This receptor was taken from a man in his late teens or twenties in good health. Some clones in this sample may be carry-over from other donors' samples. Material: memory CD4+ T cells from PBMCs. Subset specified: CD45RA-negative fraction. The CDR3 region is CASSPQTSGLYNEQFF. CDR3 coding DNA: TGTGCCAGCAGTCCCCAAACTAGCGGGTTATACAATGAGCAGTTCTTC.